A single TCR beta chain is shown here with its context. Its antigen is unidentified. The data are from a study of graft-versus-host responses after intestinal transplantation. Across the study: Grafts that recipients had were multivisceral, liver-intestinal, or isolated intestinal transplants. Induction with anti-thymocyte globulin, then tacrolimus and steroids for around three years, was given to all recipients. Overall study results and limits: Allografts of patients with graft-donor T cell macrochimerism showed high graft-versus-host to host-versus-graft clone ratios. GvH clones detected in recipient marrow included some appearing first in ileum or blood.

Lamina propria and intraepithelial lymphocytes were released by processing graft tissue. CDR3 length: 12 amino acids. Germline loops: CDR1 MNHEY, CDR2 SVGAGI. V lost 8 bases, J lost 0 bases, and 0 bases stayed unmatched. The protocol was immunoSEQ multiplex PCR, while the TCRdb copy is restricted to in-frame clones and leaves out a portion. The profile shows some 7,000 clones, around 65% of them singletons. Sequencing was performed on ileum tissue, taken approximately 55 days after transplant. This chain links TRBV6-5 with TRBJ1-1, with 7 bases lining up with TRBD1. The receptor comes from a human patient who received an intestinal transplant, so some T cells may come from the graft donor. CDR3 bases: TGTGCCAGCGGGACAGTGAACACTGAAGCTTTCTTT. Translating it yields CASGTVNTEAFF.